Following are 20 T cell receptor beta chains from one sample sequenced in a study of control samples from healthy donors and cancer patients. Profiling relied on immunoSEQ multiplex PCR, and the TCRdb table lists in-frame clones only, not all of them. The sample records roughly 450,000 clones, approximately 90% being singletons. Sequencing was performed on PBMCs. The receptor set was obtained from a man aged 35-49 years with head and neck cancer.

This chain links TRBV10-2 with TRBJ1-5; the D gene is possibly TRBD1 (5 bases). The CDR3 extends over 16 amino acids. The V end was cut by 6 bases, the J end by 5 bases, with 20 bases between. Germline CDR1 reads WSHSY; CDR2 reads SAAADI. The CDR3 DNA is TGCGCCAGCAGCCGAACCCCAGGGAGGGCGGATCAGCCCCAGCATTTT. Amino acid sequence: CASSRTPGRADQPQHF.

This chain uses TRBV21-1 with TRBJ2-7. TRBV21-1 is given as a pseudogene. This CDR3 is 15 amino acids long. CDR3 amino acids: CASSKVRGDADEQYF. CDR3 DNA: TGTGCCAGCAGCAAAGTTAGAGGGGACGCGGACGAGCAGTACTTC.

The V call is TRBV5-5, the J call TRBJ1-5; no clear D gene. Germline-derived CDR1 and CDR2 are SGHKS and YYEKEE (reference sequence). V lost 0 bases to trimming and J lost 1 base, with 8 bases between them. The CDR3 is made up of 15 amino acids. Here the CDR3 reads CASSLGSGSNQPQHF. DNA of the CDR3: TGTGCCAGCAGCTTGGGTTCAGGAAGCAATCAGCCCCAGCATTTT.

This chain links TRBV19 with TRBJ2-1, with D tentatively TRBD2 (6 bases). Trimming removed 6 bases at V and 8 bases at J, with 20 bases between. The germline V gene encodes CDR1 LNHDA and CDR2 SQIVND (reference sequence). The length of the CDR3 is 15 residues. The CDR3 nucleotides read TGTGCCAGTAGCCCCGGAGGGGCCTCAGACCATGAGCAGTTCTTC. Translating it yields CASSPGGASDHEQFF.

The chain employs TRBV7-2 and TRBJ1-5; tentatively, D is TRBD1 (6 bases). The CDR3 has 15 amino acids. Trimming stripped 5 bases from V and 6 bases from J, with 17 bases between. Germline CDR1 reads SGHTA; CDR2 reads FQGNSA. CDR3 residues: CASSTKGGGVQPQHF. CDR3 nucleotides: TGTGCCAGCAGCACAAAGGGGGGAGGTGTTCAGCCCCAGCATTTT.

The genes are TRBV2 and TRBJ2-3; D is uncertain. V was clipped by 2 bases and J by 5 bases, with 14 bases between them. The germline gives CDR1 SNHLY, CDR2 FYNNEI. The CDR3 totals 15 residues. In nucleotides, the CDR3 is TGTGCCAGCAGTGAATTAGGAACTCTCAGAGATACGCAGTATTTT. Translated: CASSELGTLRDTQYF.

V is TRBV27 and J is TRBJ1-5; maybe TRBD1 (5 bases). The CDR3 is 15 residues long. Germline V gene data show CDR1 as MNHEY and CDR2 as SMNVEV (reference sequence). V was shortened by 3 bases and J by 2 bases, with 11 bases between the two germline ends. As DNA, the CDR3 is TGTGCCAGCAGTTTTGATAGGGGTGGCAATCAGCCCCAGCATTTT. This encodes CASSFDRGGNQPQHF.

This chain joins TRBV6-5 and TRBJ2-7, with 7 bases aligning to TRBD2. The CDR3 length is 14 residues. Germline values: CDR1 MNHEY, CDR2 SVGAGI. V gave up 2 bases and J gave up 6 bases; unmatched junction bases: 7. The CDR3 protein is CASSYGLGGPEQYF. For the CDR3, the DNA is TGTGCCAGCAGTTACGGACTAGGCGGGCCCGAGCAGTACTTC.

This clone was counted once. This rearrangement joins TRBV11-3 to TRBJ1-6; the D is unclear. The V end lost 0 bases, the J end lost 5 bases, and 2 bases lay between the germline ends. The length of the CDR3 is 13 residues. Germline V gene lookup returns CDR1 SGHNT and CDR2 YENEEA. In DNA, the CDR3 is TGTGCCAGCAGCTTAGAACATAATTCACCCCTCCACTTT. This codes for CASSLEHNSPLHF.

This clone was recorded only once. The genes are TRBV28 and TRBJ1-2; D is unresolved. This CDR3 is built from 12 residues. With 3 bases removed from V and 4 bases from J, the gap between germline ends came to 6 bases. Germline CDR1 reads MDHEN; CDR2 reads SYDVKM. CDR3 sequence: CASSFRIYGYTF. The CDR3 region has the DNA TGTGCCAGCAGTTTTCGGATCTATGGCTACACCTTC.

The chain employs TRBV19 and TRBJ2-7; D is uncertain. Per the germline V gene, CDR1 is LNHDA and CDR2 is SQIVND (reference sequence). V lost 6 bases and J lost 4, with 13 bases in between. The CDR3 covers 13 residues. CDR3: CASSRSHMYEQYF. The CDR3 bases are TGTGCCAGTAGCCGATCCCATATGTACGAGCAGTACTTC.

The chain has TRBV18 and TRBJ1-2, with D possibly being TRBD1 (5 bases). V was clipped by 3 bases and J by 8 bases, with 13 bases between them. The CDR3 is 13 residues long. CDR1 is KGHSH and CDR2 is LQKENI in the germline V gene. CDR3 in amino acids: CASSPDSTTGYTF. CDR3 DNA: TGTGCCAGCTCACCCGACAGTACCACGGGCTACACCTTC. The complete variable domain, with remaining parts taken from reference TRBV18 and TRBJ1-2, reads NAGVMQNPRHLVRRRGQEARLRCSPMKGHSHVYWYRQLPEEGLKFMVYLQKENIIDESGMPKERFSAEFPKEGPSILRIQQVVRGDSAAYFCASSPDSTTGYTFGSGTRLTVV.

This chain uses TRBV7-2 with TRBJ2-1; D assignment may be TRBD1 or TRBD2 (5 bases each). Trimming stripped 1 base from V and 7 bases from J, with 11 bases between. The CDR3 is 14 residues long. Germline CDR1 is SGHTA and CDR2 is FQGNSA. The CDR3 sequence is CASSLGRGPNEQFF. CDR3 DNA sequence: TGTGCCAGCAGCTTAGGACGGGGACCGAATGAGCAGTTCTTC.

V is TRBV6-2 or TRBV6-3 and J is TRBJ2-1; possibly TRBD1 for D (5 bases). The CDR3 contains 13 residues. Trimming stripped 2 bases from V and 9 bases from J, with 11 bases between. Germline V CDR1 and CDR2: MNHEY, SVGEGT. The CDR3 loop reads CASSYTLRGEQFF. The CDR3 DNA reads as TGTGCCAGCAGTTACACCCTAAGGGGTGAGCAGTTCTTC.

This rearrangement joins TRBV19 to TRBJ2-3, with 7 bases identical to TRBD1. Losses at the gene ends were 9 bases for V and 5 bases for J; bases not matched to a gene: 14. CDR1 and CDR2 (germline): LNHDA, SQIVND (reference sequence). CDR3 length equals 15 residues. CDR3 coding DNA: TGTGCCAGCTCTTGGGACAGCCAGGCCGGAGATACGCAGTATTTT. Its protein product is CASSWDSQAGDTQYF.

This chain joins TRBV5-4 and TRBJ1-1; D unresolved. Trimming pared 4 bases from V and 1 base from J, leaving 8 bases between. The CDR3 runs to 13 residues. Germline lookup yields CDR1 SGHNT and CDR2 YYREEE (reference sequence). CDR3 in DNA: TGTGCCAGCAGCATAGAGAGGAACACTGAAGCTTTCTTT. Translating it yields CASSIERNTEAFF. The complete variable domain, with remaining parts taken from reference TRBV5-4 and TRBJ1-1, reads ETGVTQSPTHLIKTRGQQVTLRCSSQSGHNTVSWYQQALGQGPQFIFQYYREEENGRGNFPPRFSGLQFPNYSSELNVNALELDDSALYLCASSIERNTEAFFGQGTRLTVV.

The rearrangement joins TRBV4-2 to TRBJ1-1; possible D gene TRBD1, 5 bases. Germline V lookup: CDR1 LGHNA, CDR2 YNFKEQ. Trimming left V 2 bases short and J 4 bases short, with 17 bases between. This CDR3 is built from 16 residues. The CDR3: CASSQSRAQGSTEAFF. The CDR3 region has the DNA TGTGCCAGCAGCCAATCCAGGGCCCAAGGGAGCACTGAAGCTTTCTTT.

The rearrangement links TRBV24-1 to TRBJ2-1; D possibly corresponds to TRBD1 (6 bases). Trimming removed 4 bases from V and 7 bases from J, with 19 bases in between. CDR3 length: 16 amino acids. The germline V gene has CDR1 KGHDR and CDR2 SFDVKD. The CDR3 DNA reads as TGTGCCACCAGTGACTTGGACAGCCGACATAGGAATGAGCAGTTCTTC. Its protein is CATSDLDSRHRNEQFF.

The genes are TRBV5-1 and TRBJ1-1; tentative D call: TRBD1 (5 bases). CDR1 is SGHRS, CDR2 YFSETQ, per germline. Trimming left V 3 bases short and J 0 bases short, with 9 bases between. The CDR3 covers 14 residues. CDR3 DNA sequence: TGCGCCAGCAGCTCCGGGACGATGAACACTGAAGCTTTCTTT. It translates to CASSSGTMNTEAFF.

The rearrangement uses TRBV6-4 and TRBJ1-1; 7 bases are a match to TRBD1. CDR1 and CDR2 from the germline V gene are MRHNA and SNTAGT. The CDR3 runs to 14 residues. With 7 bases clipped from V and 4 bases from J, the junction kept 9 bases outside the gene matches. The CDR3 DNA is TGTGCCAGCACAGCAACACAGGGGTCCACTGAAGCTTTCTTT. It is translated as CASTATQGSTEAFF.